The rows below give T cell receptor beta chains drawn from one sample of a study of T cell responses to AZD1222 COVID-19 vaccine. The repertoire was sequenced with immunoSEQ multiplex PCR; TCRdb's copy has only in-frame clones and lacks some. The sample holds some 160,000 clones, approximately 89% seen once. The material was peripheral blood, obtained on day 0 of AZD1222 vaccination. Receptor source: an adult in good health. CDR3s include the opening cysteine and the closing phenylalanine or tryptophan. The D gene is left open where the match is weak. Expanded clones get a size class; other rows say once, few or many, or leave the size out.

V: TRBV2
size: -
J: TRBJ1-1
D: -
CDR3: CASIEGNYVAEAFF

V: TRBV5-1
size: -
J: TRBJ1-4
D: -
CDR3: CASSLGGFNEKLFF

V: TRBV29-1
size: -
J: TRBJ2-2
D: -
CDR3: CSVEDQPGELFF

V: TRBV19
size: -
J: TRBJ1-1
D: TRBD1
CDR3: CASSIGGQGVSAFF

V: TRBV30
size: -
J: TRBJ1-6
D: -
CDR3: CAWLRGNNSPLHF

V: TRBV3-1/TRBV3-2
size: -
J: TRBJ2-3
D: -
CDR3: CASSPPLVGGWVTDTQYF

V: TRBV5-6
size: -
J: TRBJ2-2
D: -
CDR3: CASTPSGGYTGELFF

V: TRBV30
size: -
J: TRBJ2-7
D: TRBD2
CDR3: CAWSGPGLGDF

V: TRBV11-2
size: -
J: TRBJ2-5
D: -
CDR3: CASSGRRETQYF

V: TRBV6-5
size: -
J: TRBJ2-1
D: -
CDR3: CASSPTVPLYNEQFF

V: TRBV6-5
size: -
J: TRBJ2-2
D: -
CDR3: CASSSPASGTGELFF

V: TRBV3-1/TRBV3-2
size: -
J: TRBJ2-2
D: -
CDR3: CASSQRLGRPHGELFF

V: TRBV27
size: -
J: TRBJ2-7
D: -
CDR3: CASSLVSRDGEQYF

V: TRBV28
size: -
J: TRBJ1-2
D: -
CDR3: CASSFRGNYGYTF

V: TRBV29-1
size: -
J: TRBJ2-2
D: TRBD1
CDR3: CSADRDGTGELFF

V: TRBV10-3
size: -
J: TRBJ1-3
D: -
CDR3: CAISHTTVKNTIYF

V: TRBV5-1
size: -
J: TRBJ2-1
D: TRBD2
CDR3: CASRLNSGRAGEQFF

V: TRBV3-1/TRBV3-2
size: -
J: TRBJ2-7
D: -
CDR3: CASSPRGRYRTTDPYEQYF

V: TRBV7-9
size: -
J: TRBJ2-7
D: -
CDR3: CASSLAWATVGISYEQYF

V: TRBV5-6
size: -
J: TRBJ2-7
D: -
CDR3: CASSLGQGRSYEQYF

V: TRBV4-1
size: -
J: TRBJ2-2
D: -
CDR3: CASSQDGRGTGELFF

V: TRBV19
size: -
J: TRBJ1-1
D: TRBD1
CDR3: CASSITGEGGTEAFF

V: TRBV10-3
size: -
J: TRBJ2-1
D: TRBD1
CDR3: CAIRMTGGDEQFF

V: TRBV7-9
size: once
J: TRBJ1-2
D: TRBD1
CDR3: CASSLVTGGNYGYTF

V: TRBV27
size: -
J: TRBJ2-1
D: TRBD2
CDR3: CASSSGTSGRSEQFF

V: TRBV30
size: few
J: TRBJ2-7
D: -
CDR3: CAWRTEATYEQYF

V: TRBV4-1
size: -
J: TRBJ1-6
D: -
CDR3: CASSPQVQGGNSPLHF

V: TRBV27
size: -
J: TRBJ2-4
D: TRBD1
CDR3: CASGQGWSKNIQYF